One and the same sample provided the 7 T cell receptor beta chains below, sequenced in a study of cytomegalovirus exposure and HLA in healthy donors. The PCR contained 60 Vbeta and 13 Jbeta primers. The assay was immunoSEQ multiplex PCR, and TCRdb's table has in-frame clones only and misses some. The data contain 55,000 to 80,000 clones, less than 75% of them singletons. Sequenced sample: PBMCs. These receptors came from a man in his forties or fifties in good health and CMV-seropositive.

The CDR3 spells CASSTSGREDTQYF. The CDR3 DNA follows: TGTGCCAGCAGTACCAGCGGGAGGGAAGATACGCAGTATTTT. This chain uses TRBV6-1 with TRBJ2-3; the match to TRBD2 covers 10 bases. CDR1 MNHNS and CDR2 SASEGT come from the germline V gene. This CDR3 is built from 14 residues. The junction had 4 bases not matched to a gene; V was cut back by 5 bases and J by 5 bases.

The chain is built from TRBV6-5 and TRBJ1-1; D not resolved. CDR1 and CDR2 (germline): MNHEY, SVGAGI. The V gene lost 2 bases and the J gene lost 1 base, with 8 bases spanning the gap. This CDR3 is built from 14 residues. CDR3 in amino acids: CASSYIGENTEAFF. The DNA of the CDR3 is TGTGCCAGCAGTTACATCGGGGAGAACACTGAAGCTTTCTTT.

This clone was counted a few times. V and J are TRBV5-1 and TRBJ1-1; D is undetermined. In germline, CDR1 is SGHRS, CDR2 YFSETQ. Trimming cost V 4 bases and J 0 bases, with 16 bases left between them. The CDR3 spans 16 residues. CDR3 sequence reads: CASSPAPRVVNTEAFF. The CDR3, as DNA: TGCGCCAGCAGCCCTGCCCCCCGGGTGGTGAACACTGAAGCTTTCTTT.

The gene calls are TRBV18 and TRBJ2-1; TRBD2 aligns across 7 bases. The junction had 4 bases not matched to a gene; V was cut back by 3 bases and J by 8 bases. The CDR3 has 13 amino acids. Per germline, CDR1 KGHSH and CDR2 LQKENI. The CDR3 nucleotides are TGTGCCAGCTCACCGGTGACTAGCCATGAGCAGTTCTTC. Translating gives CASSPVTSHEQFF.

The rearrangement uses TRBV7-2 and TRBJ1-2; 10 bases match TRBD1. This CDR3 is 15 amino acids long. Trimming took 4 bases from V and 4 from J; bases not matched to a gene: 6. In germline, CDR1 is SGHTA, CDR2 FQGNSA. The CDR3 reads CASSYKTGGVYGYTF. In DNA form, the CDR3 reads TGTGCCAGCAGCTACAAGACAGGGGGCGTCTATGGCTACACCTTC.

The genes are TRBV19 and TRBJ1-2; D perhaps matches TRBD1 (5 bases). In germline, CDR1 is LNHDA, CDR2 SQIVND (reference sequence). Deletions cut 7 bases from V and 3 bases from J, with 15 bases between. The CDR3 sequence is 14 residues long. The CDR3 reads CASTNGARDYGYTF. The DNA of the CDR3 is TGTGCCAGTACCAATGGGGCCAGGGACTATGGCTACACCTTC.

The rearrangement links TRBV7-2 to TRBJ1-5, with D hard to call. Germline V CDR1 and CDR2: SGHTA, FQGNSA. Trimming removed 5 bases at V and 0 bases at J, with 11 bases between. The CDR3 extends over 15 amino acids. As DNA, the CDR3 is TGTGCCAGCAGCGGCGGGTTATATAGCAATCAGCCCCAGCATTTT. It yields the protein CASSGGLYSNQPQHF. Combining the CDR3 with reference TRBV7-2 and TRBJ1-5 gives the whole variable domain GAGVSQSPSNKVTEKGKDVELRCDPISGHTALYWYRQSLGQGLEFLIYFQGNSAPDKSGLPSDRFSAERTGGSVSTLTIQRTQQEDSAVYLCASSGGLYSNQPQHFGDGTRLSIL.